The 23 T cell receptor beta chains listed next were all sequenced from one sample in a study of shared clonotypes between healthy human individuals. Profiling relied on immunoSEQ multiplex PCR, and the TCRdb table lists in-frame clones only, not all of them. The sample shows over 950,000 clones, approximately 75% of them seen only once. Sequencing was carried out using memory CD4+ T cells from PBMCs. The subset: CD45RA-negative fraction. All receptors derive from a man between 18 and 35 years old in good health. Some clones in this sample may be carry-over from other donors' samples.

V gene TRBV19 combines with J gene TRBJ1-5; D perhaps matches TRBD1 (6 bases). The CDR3 covers 13 residues. Trimming removed 2 bases from V and 7 bases from J, with 9 bases in between. Germline CDR1 reads LNHDA; CDR2 reads SQIVND (reference sequence). The CDR3 protein is CASSIKGGQPQHF. The CDR3 region has the DNA TGTGCCAGTAGTATAAAGGGGGGACAGCCCCAGCATTTT. Looking up the rest from reference TRBV19 and TRBJ1-5 gives the full variable domain: DGGITQSPKYLFRKEGQNVTLSCEQNLNHDAMYWYRQDPGQGLRLIYYSQIVNDFQKGDIAEGYSVSREKKESFPLTVTSAQKNPTAFYLCASSIKGGQPQHFGDGTRLSIL.

The gene calls are TRBV5-4 and TRBJ1-5; possibly TRBD1 for D (5 bases). The ends were cut back, 4 bases at V and 6 bases at J, with 17 bases in the middle. The germline CDR1 and CDR2 sequences are SGHNT and YYREEE (reference sequence). The CDR3 loop spans 15 amino acids. This CDR3 is CASSQFPDRSQPQHF. The CDR3, as DNA: TGTGCCAGCAGCCAATTCCCCGACAGAAGTCAGCCCCAGCATTTT.

A note on this clone: The same CDR3 is also encoded by other DNA sequences in this sample. V gene TRBV5-1 combines with J gene TRBJ2-7, with 12 bases identical to TRBD2. V shed 5 bases and J 0 bases; nucleotides not matched to a gene: 3. Per the germline V gene, CDR1 is SGHRS and CDR2 is YFSETQ. The CDR3 extends over 15 amino acids. This chain's CDR3 is CASSPTSGSSYEQYF. The CDR3 DNA reads TGCGCCAGCAGTCCGACTAGCGGGAGCTCCTACGAGCAGTACTTC.

The V gene is TRBV5-1, the J gene TRBJ2-5; D call uncertain. The germline V gene has CDR1 SGHRS and CDR2 YFSETQ. This CDR3 has 14 amino acids. V lost 4 bases and J 3 bases, leaving 13 bases between the germline ends. The CDR3 sequence is CASSRSDAKETQYF. CDR3 sequence (DNA): TGCGCCAGCAGCAGATCCGACGCCAAAGAGACCCAGTACTTC.

The chain carries TRBV6-1 and TRBJ2-7; D tentatively fits TRBD1 or TRBD2 (5 bases each). The CDR3 is made up of 14 amino acids. Germline V lookup: CDR1 MNHNS, CDR2 SASEGT. The V gene lost 5 bases and the J gene lost 9 bases, with 20 bases spanning the gap. CDR3 sequence reads: CASSRRGEGMGQYF. The DNA of the CDR3 is TGTGCCAGCAGTCGCCGTGGCGAGGGGATGGGGCAGTACTTC.

The CDR3 loop is CASSVGTVGTEAFF. CDR3 in DNA: TGTGCCAGCAGTGTAGGAACCGTGGGTACTGAAGCTTTCTTT. The chain recombines TRBV6-4 with TRBJ1-1, with unresolved D. V was cut by 4 bases and J by 5 bases, with 14 bases left in between. The CDR3 sequence is 14 residues long. The germline V gene has CDR1 MRHNA and CDR2 SNTAGT.

The V gene is TRBV11-2, the J gene TRBJ1-5; D is unresolved. Germline V CDR1 and CDR2: SGHAT, FQNNGV. The CDR3 has 13 amino acids. Trimming shortened V by 1 base and J by 3 bases, and 4 bases separated the two germline ends. CDR3 residues: CASSLGYNQPQHF. The CDR3 nucleotides read TGTGCCAGCAGCTTAGGTTACAATCAGCCCCAGCATTTT.

The sample holds one count of this clone. The chain employs TRBV9 and TRBJ2-1; TRBD1 aligns across 9 bases. CDR1 and CDR2 from the germline V gene are SGDLS and YYNGEE. Germline trimming cut 3 bases from V and 5 bases from J; bases unmatched to any gene: 6. The CDR3 covers 15 residues. The CDR3 loop reads CASSAQGAIDNEQFF. The CDR3 DNA follows: TGTGCCAGCAGCGCACAGGGGGCGATTGACAATGAGCAGTTCTTC.

The chain carries TRBV18 and TRBJ1-3; maybe TRBD1 (6 bases). Deletions cut 0 bases from V and 2 bases from J, with 17 bases between. CDR3 size: 18 residues. Germline V gene sequence: CDR1 KGHSH, CDR2 LQKENI. The CDR3 spells CASSPPSTGFSTGNTIYF. CDR3 sequence (DNA): TGTGCCAGCTCACCACCGTCCACAGGGTTTAGTACTGGAAACACCATATATTTT.

The chain has TRBV4-3 and TRBJ2-3; D is unresolved. The CDR3 is 14 amino acids. CDR1 is LGHNA, CDR2 YSLEER, per germline. V was pared by 3 bases and J by 3 bases, with 10 bases between. CDR3 sequence reads: CASSQASTTDTQYF. Here the CDR3 DNA reads TGCGCCAGCAGCCAGGCCTCGACGACAGATACGCAGTATTTT.

V usage is TRBV5-1 and J usage is TRBJ2-5; D is unclear. The V gene lost 4 bases and the J gene lost 4 bases, with 14 bases spanning the gap. There are 14 residues in the CDR3. The V gene's germline CDR1 is SGHRS and CDR2 YFSETQ. CDR3 residues: CASSMNDPGETQYF. For the CDR3, the DNA is TGCGCCAGCAGCATGAACGACCCGGGAGAGACCCAGTACTTC. Supplemented by reference TRBV5-1 and TRBJ2-5, the full variable domain reads KAGVTQTPRYLIKTRGQQVTLSCSPISGHRSVSWYQQTPGQGLQFLFEYFSETQRNKGNFPGRFSGRQFSNSRSEMNVSTLELGDSALYLCASSMNDPGETQYFGPGTRLLVL.

On this clone: The sample holds other DNA sequences that translate to the same CDR3. J is TRBJ1-1 and V is TRBV5-1; D remains unclear. V was pared by 2 bases and J by 5 bases, with 7 bases between. Germline V gene data show CDR1 as SGHRS and CDR2 as YFSETQ. CDR3 size: 12 residues. The CDR3 coding sequence is TGCGCCAGCAGCTTCAGAGGGACTGAAGCTTTCTTT. Translated: CASSFRGTEAFF.

This rearrangement joins TRBV5-8 to TRBJ2-5; D is unclear. The CDR3 is 16 residues long. Germline CDR1 and CDR2: SGHTS and YDEGEE. Trimming left V 0 bases short and J 0 bases short, with 12 bases between. Here the CDR3 reads CASSLEAAKYQETQYF. DNA of the CDR3: TGTGCCAGCAGCTTGGAGGCAGCCAAGTACCAAGAGACCCAGTACTTC.

The V gene is TRBV4-1, the J gene TRBJ2-2, with 11 positions matching TRBD1. There are 15 residues in the CDR3. Germline CDR1 is MGHRA and CDR2 is YSYEKL. J gave up 9 bases and V 4 bases, and 7 bases lay outside the gene matches. The CDR3 DNA reads TGCGCCAGCAGCCGACCGGGACAGGGGGTGAGGGAGCTGTTTTTT. This codes for CASSRPGQGVRELFF.

Comment on this clone: The same CDR3 also results from other DNA sequences found in this sample. This chain connects TRBV5-1 to TRBJ2-7; D is undetermined. Deletions cut 0 bases from V and 2 bases from J, with 9 bases between. The CDR3 consists of 14 residues. CDR1 and CDR2 (germline): SGHRS, YFSETQ. The CDR3 here is CASSLAGGTYEQYF. CDR3 bases: TGCGCCAGCAGCTTGGCGGGTGGCACCTACGAGCAGTACTTC.

The chain joins TRBV15 to TRBJ1-2; D is unclear. CDR1 is LNHNV, CDR2 YYDKDF, per germline (reference sequence). Trimming removed 0 bases from V and 10 bases from J, with 12 bases in between. This CDR3 is built from 13 residues. CDR3 loop: CATSRDPGVDYTF. CDR3 coding DNA: TGTGCCACCAGCAGAGATCCTGGAGTCGACTACACCTTC.

This rearrangement joins TRBV19 to TRBJ2-7; D tentatively fits TRBD1 or TRBD2 (5 bases each). Trimming took off 1 base at V and 1 base at J, with 11 bases between the two ends. CDR1 and CDR2 from the germline V gene are LNHDA and SQIVND (reference sequence). This CDR3 contains 15 residues. CDR3 in amino acids: CASSIAVGDSYEQYF. CDR3 nucleotides: TGTGCCAGTAGTATAGCCGTGGGGGATTCCTACGAGCAGTACTTC.

This clone turned up a few times. The chain is built from TRBV9 and TRBJ1-2; D gene uncertain. Looked up from germline, CDR1 is SGDLS and CDR2 is YYNGEE. The V end lost 3 bases, the J end lost 4 bases, and 13 bases lay between the germline ends. The CDR3 consists of 14 residues. The CDR3 here is CASSGAGVSYGYTF. CDR3 bases: TGTGCCAGCAGCGGAGCCGGGGTTTCCTATGGCTACACCTTC.

As regards this clone: A much larger clone is a single base away; this may be a read error. CDR3 region: CASSVGDRDQETQYF. The CDR3, as DNA: TGTGCCAGCAGCGTAGGGGACAGGGACCAAGAGACCCAGTACTTC. The V call is TRBV9, the J call TRBJ2-5; 9 bases align to TRBD1. This CDR3 region has 15 residues. The germline V gene has CDR1 SGDLS and CDR2 YYNGEE. With V trimmed by 0 bases and J by 0 bases, 0 bases remained unmatched.

This clone has just a few counts. The gene calls are TRBV11-2 and TRBJ2-1; D perhaps matches TRBD1 (5 bases). CDR1 and CDR2 (germline): SGHAT, FQNNGV. The germline V and J ends were trimmed by 2 bases and 4 bases, with 12 bases remaining between them. This CDR3 has 15 amino acids. The chain's CDR3 is CASSLQGRIYNEQFF. CDR3 in DNA: TGTGCCAGCAGCTTACAGGGCAGGATTTACAATGAGCAGTTCTTC.

At least ten counts were recorded for this clone. The sample contains more than one DNA sequence encoding this CDR3. CDR3 sequence: CASSSDRDTEAFF. The CDR3 DNA reads TGTGCCAGCAGCTCGGACAGGGACACTGAAGCTTTCTTT. The chain recombines TRBV7-3 with TRBJ1-1; TRBD1 aligns across 8 bases. CDR3 length: 13 residues. The junction had 1 base not matched to a gene; V was cut back by 4 bases and J by 3 bases. CDR1 is SGHTA and CDR2 is FQGTGA in the germline V gene.

Notes on this clone: The same CDR3 is also encoded by other DNA sequences in this sample. The chain is built from TRBV7-2 and TRBJ2-7, with D possibly being TRBD2 (6 bases). There are 15 residues in the CDR3. Looked up from germline, CDR1 is SGHTA and CDR2 is FQGNSA. The germline V and J ends were trimmed by 5 bases and 2 bases, with 16 bases remaining between them. Written as DNA, the CDR3 is TGTGCCAGCAGCGCCGGTAGCGGCAGCGCCTACGAGCAGTACTTC. It specifies CASSAGSGSAYEQYF.

V gene TRBV5-1 combines with J gene TRBJ1-2; D uncertain. The V gene's germline CDR1 is SGHRS and CDR2 YFSETQ. The CDR3 extends over 11 amino acids. Trimming removed 2 bases at V and 1 base at J, with 0 bases between. CDR3 protein: CASSFNYGYTF. CDR3 sequence (DNA): TGCGCCAGCAGCTTTAACTATGGCTACACCTTC.